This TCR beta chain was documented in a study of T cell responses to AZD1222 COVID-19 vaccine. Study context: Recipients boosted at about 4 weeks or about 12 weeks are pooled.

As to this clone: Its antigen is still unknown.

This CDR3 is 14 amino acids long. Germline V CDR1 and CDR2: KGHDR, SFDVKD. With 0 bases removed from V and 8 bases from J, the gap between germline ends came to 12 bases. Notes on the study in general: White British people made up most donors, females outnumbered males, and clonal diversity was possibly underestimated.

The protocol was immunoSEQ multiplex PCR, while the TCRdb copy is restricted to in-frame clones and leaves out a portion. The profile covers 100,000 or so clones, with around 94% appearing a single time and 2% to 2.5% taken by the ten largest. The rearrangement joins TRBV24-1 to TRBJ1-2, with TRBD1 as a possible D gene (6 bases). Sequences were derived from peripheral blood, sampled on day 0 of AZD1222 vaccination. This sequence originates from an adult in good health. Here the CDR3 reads CATSDLYADRGYTF. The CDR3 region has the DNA TGTGCCACCAGTGATTTGTATGCCGACAGGGGCTACACCTTC.